The 30 T cell receptor beta chains given below trace back to one sample, sequenced in a study of shared clonotypes between healthy human individuals. Profiled with immunoSEQ multiplex PCR; TCRdb holds only in-frame clones, not every one. This table holds millions of clones, 90% to 95% found once. Specimen: naive CD4+ T cells sorted from blood. Subset meaning: CD45RA+ positively selected. The receptors shown here come from a man younger than 35 in good health.

This chain uses TRBV28 with TRBJ1-1; 7 positions agree with TRBD1. Germline trimming cut 5 bases from V and 3 bases from J; bases unmatched to any gene: 3. The CDR3 consists of 13 residues. Germline CDR1 MDHEN, CDR2 SYDVKM. CDR3 bases: TGTGCCAGCAGTAGTACAGGGGACACTGAAGCTTTCTTT. Translation: CASSSTGDTEAFF.

The CDR3 here is CASRGVTGDGYTF. The CDR3 DNA reads as TGTGCCAGTAGAGGAGTGACAGGGGATGGCTACACCTTC. The V call is TRBV19, the J call TRBJ1-2, with 8 bases aligning to TRBD1. This CDR3 is built from 13 residues. Germline V CDR1 and CDR2: LNHDA, SQIVND (reference sequence). J gave up 6 bases and V 6 bases, and 6 bases lay outside the gene matches.

The rearrangement links TRBV4-3 to TRBJ1-5; D ambiguous. Trimming pared 3 bases from V and 6 bases from J, leaving 15 bases between. The germline V gene encodes CDR1 LGHNA and CDR2 YSLEER. There are 15 residues in the CDR3. CDR3 residues: CASSHNPGESQPQHF. The CDR3 DNA sequence: TGCGCCAGCAGCCATAACCCCGGGGAGAGTCAGCCCCAGCATTTT.

The chain couples TRBV29-1 to TRBJ2-7, with TRBD2 as a possible D gene (5 bases). This CDR3 comprises 12 residues. Germline values: CDR1 SQVTM, CDR2 ANQGSEA. V gave up 8 bases and J gave up 0 bases, with 11 bases separating them. The CDR3 region has the DNA TGCAGCATACGGGGAAACTCCTACGAGCAGTACTTC. Protein product: CSIRGNSYEQYF.

V and J are TRBV28 and TRBJ1-4, with a weak D call TRBD1 (5 bases). V was clipped by 6 bases and J by 8 bases, with 19 bases between them. CDR1 MDHEN and CDR2 SYDVKM come from the germline V gene. The CDR3 totals 15 residues. The CDR3 nucleotides are TGTGCCAGCAGGTCAAACCTCAGGGCCGAGGAAAAACTGTTTTTT. Its protein product is CASRSNLRAEEKLFF.

The chain is built from TRBV4-1 and TRBJ2-3; 7 bases line up with TRBD2. Losses at the gene ends were 0 bases for V and 0 bases for J; bases not matched to a gene: 3. Germline V gene lookup returns CDR1 MGHRA and CDR2 YSYEKL. This CDR3 has 16 residues. CDR3 loop: CASSQDPGLSTDTQYF. CDR3 nucleotide sequence: TGCGCCAGCAGCCAAGATCCGGGACTAAGCACAGATACGCAGTATTTT.

The J gene is TRBJ2-7, the V gene TRBV10-2; unclear D gene. The CDR3 has 15 amino acids. CDR1 is WSHSY, CDR2 SAAADI, per germline. The germline V and J ends were trimmed by 2 bases and 0 bases, with 11 bases remaining between them. CDR3 nucleotide sequence: TGCGCCAGCAGTGAGATACAGCCCCACTCCTACGAGCAGTACTTC. It translates to CASSEIQPHSYEQYF.

The chain uses TRBV6-6 and TRBJ2-3; D remains ambiguous. Deletions cut 8 bases from V and 5 bases from J, with 14 bases between. The CDR3 length is 13 residues. Germline V CDR1 and CDR2: MNHNY, SVGAGI (reference sequence). CDR3 DNA sequence: TGTGCCAGCGTGTACAGATCGCAAGATACGCAGTATTTT. Protein product: CASVYRSQDTQYF.

Notes on this clone: Other nucleotide sequences in the sample specify the same CDR3. This chain uses TRBV9 with TRBJ2-5; D is perhaps TRBD2 (6 bases). This CDR3 is built from 14 residues. Looked up from germline, CDR1 is SGDLS and CDR2 is YYNGEE. Trimming left V 0 bases short and J 2 bases short, with 8 bases between. The CDR3 DNA is TGTGCCAGCAGCGTAGGGCTAGCGCAAGAGACCCAGTACTTC. Translated: CASSVGLAQETQYF.

The chain employs TRBV4-3 and TRBJ2-3; D is unresolved. Deletions cut 4 bases from V and 0 bases from J, with 8 bases between. Per germline, CDR1 LGHNA and CDR2 YSLEER. This CDR3 region has 14 residues. Here the CDR3 DNA reads TGCGCCAGCAGCCCAATGAGGAGCACAGATACGCAGTATTTT. Translating gives CASSPMRSTDTQYF.

The V gene is TRBV28, the J gene TRBJ2-7; TRBD1 matches at 9 bases. Germline loops: CDR1 MDHEN, CDR2 SYDVKM. This CDR3 has 16 amino acids. V trimming: 2 bases; J trimming: 4 bases; junction bases outside the gene matches: 9. The CDR3 coding sequence is TGTGCCAGCAGTTTAGTTTTGGACAGGGGATTATACGAGCAGTACTTC. Translated: CASSLVLDRGLYEQYF.

V usage is TRBV30 and J usage is TRBJ1-1; 9 bases are shared with TRBD1. Germline lookup yields CDR1 GTSNPN and CDR2 SVGIG (reference sequence). The V and J ends lost 5 bases and 3 bases, in that order; junction bases with no gene match: 4. CDR3 length: 13 residues. CDR3 residues: CAWGRQGDTEAFF. The CDR3 DNA is TGTGCCTGGGGACGACAGGGGGACACTGAAGCTTTCTTT.

This chain uses TRBV18 with TRBJ1-2; a possible D gene is TRBD1 (6 bases). The germline V gene encodes CDR1 KGHSH and CDR2 LQKENI. The V end lost 3 bases, the J end lost 2 bases, and 13 bases lay between the germline ends. The CDR3 covers 15 residues. The CDR3 DNA reads TGTGCCAGCTCACCCGGGACACTTGCGAACTATGGCTACACCTTC. Translation gives CASSPGTLANYGYTF.

J is TRBJ2-5 and V is TRBV30; D is ambiguous. Per the germline V gene, CDR1 is GTSNPN and CDR2 is SVGIG (reference sequence). V was cut by 2 bases and J by 4 bases, with 11 bases left in between. CDR3 length equals 13 residues. CDR3 bases: TGTGCCTGGAGTCCCGGACCAAGAGAGACCCAGTACTTC. Encoded protein: CAWSPGPRETQYF.

The rearrangement uses TRBV5-6 and TRBJ2-7, with TRBD1 as a possible D gene (6 bases). The CDR3 has 12 amino acids. Per the germline V gene, CDR1 is SGHDT and CDR2 is YYEEEE. Trimming removed 4 bases at V and 7 bases at J, with 12 bases between. The CDR3 sequence: CASSNGQSEQYF. The CDR3 nucleotides are TGTGCCAGCAGCAACGGACAGTCTGAGCAGTACTTC.

This chain uses TRBV10-3 with TRBJ1-6; D may be TRBD1 (6 bases). The V gene lost 8 bases and the J gene lost 9 bases, with 17 bases spanning the gap. This CDR3 region has 14 residues. In germline, CDR1 is ENHRY, CDR2 SYGVKD. The DNA of the CDR3 is TGTGCCATCGCAGGGGCCGAATTCGGTTCACCCCTCCACTTT. Its protein is CAIAGAEFGSPLHF.

In DNA form, the CDR3 reads TGCGCCAGCAGCTTGGCCGATGTGACCGAGCAGTACTTC. Protein sequence: CASSLADVTEQYF. The chain uses TRBV5-1 and TRBJ2-7; no definite D call. The germline V gene encodes CDR1 SGHRS and CDR2 YFSETQ. V was clipped by 0 bases and J by 6 bases, with 10 bases between them. This CDR3 is built from 13 residues.

This chain links TRBV5-1 with TRBJ2-7; D gene unclear. This CDR3 is 15 amino acids long. The ends were cut back, 0 bases at V and 5 bases at J, with 15 bases in the middle. CDR1 SGHRS and CDR2 YFSETQ come from the germline V gene. The CDR3 region has the DNA TGCGCCAGCAGCTTGGACGGTCTAGAGATGAACGAGCAGTACTTC. It is translated as CASSLDGLEMNEQYF.

This sequence joins TRBV6-1 and TRBJ2-5; unclear D gene. CDR1 is MNHNS, CDR2 SASEGT, per germline. Trimming stripped 2 bases from V and 5 bases from J, with 6 bases between. CDR3 length: 12 amino acids. The CDR3 is CASSEMVETQYF. CDR3 DNA sequence: TGTGCCAGCAGTGAAATGGTTGAGACCCAGTACTTC.

The chain carries TRBV14 and TRBJ2-3; D may correspond to TRBD1 or TRBD2 (6 bases each). The CDR3 runs to 17 residues. V lost 2 bases and J lost 3, with 18 bases in between. Per germline, CDR1 SGHDN and CDR2 FVKESK. CDR3 amino acids: CASSQLGGLAKTDTQYF. The CDR3 DNA reads TGTGCCAGCAGCCAACTAGGGGGACTGGCTAAGACAGATACGCAGTATTTT. Filled out from reference TRBV14 and TRBJ2-3, the complete variable domain reads EAGVTQFPSHSVIEKGQTVTLRCDPISGHDNLYWYRRVMGKEIKFLLHFVKESKQDESGMPNNRFLAERTGGTYSTLKVQPAELEDSGVYFCASSQLGGLAKTDTQYFGPGTRLTVL.

As for this clone: Other DNA sequences in the same sample also yield this CDR3. The V and J genes are TRBV5-4 and TRBJ1-2; 7 bases map to TRBD1. The V gene end was trimmed by 4 bases and the J gene end by 4 bases; junction bases not matched to a gene: 4. In germline, CDR1 is SGHNT, CDR2 YYREEE (reference sequence). The CDR3 spans 13 residues. The CDR3 protein is CASSRDSSYGYTF. CDR3 sequence (DNA): TGTGCCAGCAGCCGGGACAGCTCCTATGGCTACACCTTC.

In this sample, this clone turned up once. This sequence joins TRBV5-6 and TRBJ2-1; D gene uncertain. Between the trimmed V and J ends, which lost 3 bases and 6 bases, there was a span of 7 bases. The CDR3 extends over 12 amino acids. The V gene's germline CDR1 is SGHDT and CDR2 YYEEEE. The CDR3 sequence: CASSSNPNEQFF. The CDR3, as DNA: TGTGCCAGCAGCTCAAACCCCAATGAGCAGTTCTTC.

The chain joins TRBV28 to TRBJ2-5; D unresolved. The CDR3 sequence is 16 residues long. Germline CDR1 is MDHEN and CDR2 is SYDVKM. V was cut by 1 base and J by 5 bases, with 17 bases left in between. The CDR3: CASSLFEPPKMETQYF. The CDR3 nucleotides read TGTGCCAGCAGTTTATTTGAACCACCTAAAATGGAGACCCAGTACTTC.

The chain carries TRBV11-2 and TRBJ2-1; 10 nucleotides align to TRBD2. There are 13 residues in the CDR3. Germline V CDR1 and CDR2: SGHAT, FQNNGV. After removal of 3 bases from V and 15 bases from J, the junction contained 8 bases not matched to a gene. In DNA, the CDR3 is TGTGCCAGCAGCTTCGCCGAGCGGGAGGGCACGTTCTTC. This gives the protein CASSFAEREGTFF.

This chain joins TRBV4-3 and TRBJ1-5; weak D call: TRBD1 (6 bases). The CDR3 is 14 amino acids. The V and J ends lost 1 base and 6 bases respectively, with 10 bases between them. In germline, CDR1 is LGHNA, CDR2 YSLEER. In DNA, the CDR3 is TGCGCCAGCAGCCAAGGACAGGTTGGTCAGCCCCAGCATTTT. Translating it yields CASSQGQVGQPQHF.

About this clone: A clone one base away is much larger, so this may be a read error. Other DNA sequences within the sample encode an identical CDR3. The chain uses TRBV30 and TRBJ2-4, with D perhaps being TRBD1 or TRBD2 (5 bases each). Germline CDR1 and CDR2: GTSNPN and SVGIG (reference sequence). CDR3 length: 16 residues. Trimming removed 3 bases at V and 2 bases at J, with 17 bases between. CDR3 residues: CAWRGDGYLTKNIQYF. CDR3 nucleotides: TGTGCCTGGAGGGGGGACGGCTATCTAACCAAAAACATTCAGTACTTC.

CDR3 sequence (DNA): TGTGCCAGCAGCTTAGCAGGGCTTGAGCAGTTCTTC. This encodes CASSLAGLEQFF. The rearrangement links TRBV11-2 to TRBJ2-1, with D perhaps matching TRBD1 (5 bases). The V and J ends lost 1 base and 9 bases respectively, with 7 bases between them. CDR3 length: 12 residues. CDR1 is SGHAT, CDR2 FQNNGV, per germline.

The J gene is TRBJ2-3, the V gene TRBV18; possibly TRBD1 for D (5 bases). CDR3 length equals 13 residues. V was pared by 2 bases and J by 3 bases, with 6 bases between. Looked up from germline, CDR1 is KGHSH and CDR2 is LQKENI. CDR3 protein: CASSPGQTDTQYF. CDR3 sequence (DNA): TGTGCCAGCTCACCAGGACAAACAGATACGCAGTATTTT.

The rearrangement links TRBV7-9 to TRBJ2-7; 9 bases map to TRBD1. With V trimmed by 3 bases and J by 1 base, 4 bases remained unmatched. This CDR3 has 15 amino acids. The V gene's germline CDR1 is SEHNR and CDR2 FQNEAQ (reference sequence). CDR3 coding DNA: TGTGCCAGCAGCTTGGTGACAGGGGGATCCTACGAGCAGTACTTC. Translation gives CASSLVTGGSYEQYF.

The genes are TRBV4-3 and TRBJ1-5; weak D call: TRBD1 (5 bases). V dropped 4 bases and J dropped 2 bases, with 12 bases sitting between them. The CDR3 is 15 amino acids. Germline V gene data show CDR1 as LGHNA and CDR2 as YSLEER. Here the CDR3 DNA reads TGCGCCAGCAGCCCCGGGACCTGGGGCAATCAGCCCCAGCATTTT. Its protein is CASSPGTWGNQPQHF.